This is a list of T cell receptor beta chains from one sample in a study of blood T cell repertoires in COVID-19. Measured with immunoSEQ multiplex PCR; TCRdb has only the in-frame clones, and not every one. The sample has about 370,000 clones; over 75% are singletons. The sample taken for sequencing was PBMCs or T cells enriched from blood (not recorded which). The receptors originated from a young man who had recovered from COVID-19. Both conserved end residues are part of each CDR3. The order of the fields is V gene, D gene, J gene, CDR3 length, CDR3 protein. D genes are given only for firm matches.

V gene: TRBV18
D gene: TRBD2
J gene: TRBJ2-1
CDR3 length: 15
CDR3 protein: CASSPGLAGGGEQFF

V gene: TRBV27
D gene: -
J gene: TRBJ2-7
CDR3 length: 14
CDR3 protein: CASSWGTSNYEQYF

V gene: TRBV28
D gene: -
J gene: TRBJ1-5
CDR3 length: 14
CDR3 protein: CASTRGGASQPQHF

V gene: TRBV19
D gene: TRBD1
J gene: TRBJ1-3
CDR3 length: 18
CDR3 protein: CASTEGSGTGSSGNTIYF

V gene: TRBV4-3
D gene: TRBD2
J gene: TRBJ2-1
CDR3 length: 18
CDR3 protein: CASSPQVVLAGESSEQFF

V gene: TRBV10-3
D gene: -
J gene: TRBJ1-1
CDR3 length: 15
CDR3 protein: CAISATGIGDTEAFF

V gene: TRBV28
D gene: TRBD2
J gene: TRBJ2-3
CDR3 length: 15
CDR3 protein: CASSIPGLGLDTQYF

V gene: TRBV7-3
D gene: -
J gene: TRBJ2-5
CDR3 length: 14
CDR3 protein: CASSLTGLAETQYF

V gene: TRBV4-2
D gene: TRBD2
J gene: TRBJ2-7
CDR3 length: 15
CDR3 protein: CASSQEAGGPYEQYF

V gene: TRBV11-2
D gene: -
J gene: TRBJ2-5
CDR3 length: 13
CDR3 protein: CASMRGREETQYF

V gene: TRBV25-1
D gene: TRBD1
J gene: TRBJ1-6
CDR3 length: 15
CDR3 protein: CASSDDQGVNSPLHF

V gene: TRBV7-3
D gene: TRBD1
J gene: TRBJ1-1
CDR3 length: 16
CDR3 protein: CASSLEPGGFNTEAFF

V gene: TRBV12-3/TRBV12-4
D gene: -
J gene: TRBJ2-7
CDR3 length: 13
CDR3 protein: CASSPRQTYEQYF

V gene: TRBV7-2
D gene: -
J gene: TRBJ2-3
CDR3 length: 15
CDR3 protein: CASSPSYLNTDTQYF

V gene: TRBV3-1/TRBV3-2
D gene: TRBD2
J gene: TRBJ2-1
CDR3 length: 15
CDR3 protein: CASSLRRGGRNEQFF

V gene: TRBV5-4
D gene: -
J gene: TRBJ2-7
CDR3 length: 13
CDR3 protein: CASSFISADEQYF

V gene: TRBV15
D gene: -
J gene: TRBJ2-7
CDR3 length: 12
CDR3 protein: CATSIRDYEQYF

V gene: TRBV19
D gene: -
J gene: TRBJ1-5
CDR3 length: 19
CDR3 protein: CASSIGWISVGGHNQPQHF

V gene: TRBV5-5
D gene: -
J gene: TRBJ1-2
CDR3 length: 15
CDR3 protein: CASSLAGDGNYGYTF

V gene: TRBV5-1
D gene: TRBD1
J gene: TRBJ2-7
CDR3 length: 15
CDR3 protein: CASSFTGANSYEQYF

V gene: TRBV3-1/TRBV3-2
D gene: -
J gene: TRBJ2-5
CDR3 length: 13
CDR3 protein: CASTADRKETQYF

V gene: TRBV10-3
D gene: -
J gene: TRBJ2-7
CDR3 length: 14
CDR3 protein: CAISESASSYEQYF

V gene: TRBV27
D gene: TRBD1
J gene: TRBJ1-2
CDR3 length: 14
CDR3 protein: CASRPTGINYGYTF

V gene: TRBV4-3
D gene: -
J gene: TRBJ2-7
CDR3 length: 16
CDR3 protein: CASSQGGGGYSYEQYF

V gene: TRBV20-1
D gene: -
J gene: TRBJ1-6
CDR3 length: 19
CDR3 protein: CSASSIAFSGSSYNSPLHF

V gene: TRBV6-6
D gene: -
J gene: TRBJ2-7
CDR3 length: 11
CDR3 protein: CASSWSGEQYF

V gene: TRBV5-1
D gene: -
J gene: TRBJ1-2
CDR3 length: 17
CDR3 protein: CASSLMTLGVSNYGYTF

V gene: TRBV6-5
D gene: -
J gene: TRBJ2-7
CDR3 length: 15
CDR3 protein: CASRPPSGATYEQYF

V gene: TRBV10-3
D gene: TRBD1
J gene: TRBJ1-2
CDR3 length: 14
CDR3 protein: CAIGGTGFYYGYTF

V gene: TRBV6-5
D gene: TRBD2
J gene: TRBJ2-3
CDR3 length: 14
CDR3 protein: CASLGGWSTDTQYF

V gene: TRBV14
D gene: -
J gene: TRBJ1-5
CDR3 length: 14
CDR3 protein: CASSHGAGGQPQHF

V gene: TRBV5-1
D gene: TRBD1
J gene: TRBJ1-6
CDR3 length: 16
CDR3 protein: CASSLATDRAYSPLHF

V gene: TRBV28
D gene: -
J gene: TRBJ2-7
CDR3 length: 12
CDR3 protein: CASTTPRNEQYF

V gene: TRBV4-1
D gene: -
J gene: TRBJ1-5
CDR3 length: 15
CDR3 protein: CASSQVGTPGQPQHF

V gene: TRBV4-1
D gene: TRBD2
J gene: TRBJ2-3
CDR3 length: 15
CDR3 protein: CASRGAGSGTDTQYF

V gene: TRBV9
D gene: TRBD1
J gene: TRBJ2-1
CDR3 length: 15
CDR3 protein: CASNTGTAVYNEQFF

V gene: TRBV25-1
D gene: TRBD2
J gene: TRBJ2-2
CDR3 length: 18
CDR3 protein: CASSESRRSGGDTGELFF

V gene: TRBV7-8
D gene: TRBD2
J gene: TRBJ2-7
CDR3 length: 18
CDR3 protein: CASSLTRLAGPSGNEQYF

V gene: TRBV5-1
D gene: TRBD1
J gene: TRBJ1-1
CDR3 length: 15
CDR3 protein: CASSLDRGGITEAFF

V gene: TRBV28
D gene: TRBD1
J gene: TRBJ1-1
CDR3 length: 14
CDR3 protein: CASSLVDRAAEAFF

V gene: TRBV18
D gene: -
J gene: TRBJ1-3
CDR3 length: 16
CDR3 protein: CASSPTPQISGNTIYF

V gene: TRBV9
D gene: TRBD2
J gene: TRBJ2-7
CDR3 length: 15
CDR3 protein: CASSVGGRAPYEQYF

V gene: TRBV19
D gene: TRBD1
J gene: TRBJ1-2
CDR3 length: 16
CDR3 protein: CASSIVRDRANYGYTF

V gene: TRBV28
D gene: TRBD1
J gene: TRBJ1-5
CDR3 length: 14
CDR3 protein: CATRTGSSNQPQHF

V gene: TRBV5-4
D gene: -
J gene: TRBJ2-5
CDR3 length: 15
CDR3 protein: CASSLGGLDQETQYF

V gene: TRBV23-1
D gene: -
J gene: TRBJ1-2
CDR3 length: 14
CDR3 protein: CASSQGKGNYGYTF

V gene: TRBV18
D gene: TRBD1
J gene: TRBJ1-2
CDR3 length: 21
CDR3 protein: CASSPVLPGQATSRGGYGYTF

V gene: TRBV18
D gene: -
J gene: TRBJ1-5
CDR3 length: 17
CDR3 protein: CASSPPSVVRSNQPQHF

V gene: TRBV6-5
D gene: TRBD1
J gene: TRBJ1-1
CDR3 length: 14
CDR3 protein: CASSPGQGGTEAFF

V gene: TRBV24-1
D gene: TRBD1
J gene: TRBJ2-1
CDR3 length: 16
CDR3 protein: CATSEGQGANYNEQFF

V gene: TRBV6-5
D gene: TRBD1
J gene: TRBJ1-4
CDR3 length: 15
CDR3 protein: CASSYSGQGFEKLFF

V gene: TRBV14
D gene: -
J gene: TRBJ2-7
CDR3 length: 14
CDR3 protein: CASSRQGNSHEQYF

V gene: TRBV29-1
D gene: -
J gene: TRBJ1-3
CDR3 length: 14
CDR3 protein: CSVEGRAAGNTIYF

V gene: TRBV18
D gene: TRBD1
J gene: TRBJ2-1
CDR3 length: 17
CDR3 protein: CASSPRDRGSSYNEQFF

V gene: TRBV21-1
D gene: -
J gene: TRBJ2-7
CDR3 length: 15
CDR3 protein: CASSTRQGSNYEQYF

V gene: TRBV27
D gene: TRBD1
J gene: TRBJ2-1
CDR3 length: 15
CDR3 protein: CASSLSVTGGYEQFF

V gene: TRBV5-4
D gene: TRBD1
J gene: TRBJ1-2
CDR3 length: 15
CDR3 protein: CASSLPVSGTDGYTF

V gene: TRBV19
D gene: TRBD2
J gene: TRBJ2-2
CDR3 length: 15
CDR3 protein: CASTKGGRNTGELFF